A single sample is the source of the 22 T cell receptor beta chains below, sequenced in a study of T cell repertoires in cytomegalovirus infection. MiXCR, run by TCRdb on the reads, gives a single entry per CDR3 protein. The table lists just over 150,000 distinct CDR3 sequences, 23% of them singletons, with 9.5% to 12% in the top ten. Material: PBMCs. These receptors were collected from a human donor in good health (CMV status not recorded). Some clones in this sample may be carry-over from other donors' samples.

The chain employs TRBV14 and TRBJ1-6; 7 nucleotides align to TRBD1. The length of the CDR3 is 14 residues. Trimming cost V 4 bases and J 5 bases; bases outside gene matches: 2. From germline, CDR1 is SGHDN and CDR2 FVKESK. CDR3 DNA: TGTGCCAGCAGCCCCGGGACAGATAATTCACCCCTCCACTTT. Protein: CASSPGTDNSPLHF.

This sequence joins TRBV19 and TRBJ1-5; a possible D gene is TRBD1 (5 bases). Trimming took 4 bases from V and 5 from J, leaving 9 bases between them. The germline gives CDR1 LNHDA, CDR2 SQIVND (reference sequence). This CDR3 is 13 amino acids long. CDR3 sequence reads: CASSKTDDQPQHF. The CDR3 DNA reads TGTGCCAGTAGTAAGACAGACGATCAGCCCCAGCATTTT.

The chain links TRBV28 to TRBJ2-5; 8 bases are shared with TRBD2. The CDR3 runs to 13 residues. V shed 10 bases and J 1 base; nucleotides not matched to a gene: 5. Germline CDR1 reads MDHEN; CDR2 reads SYDVKM. CDR3 sequence (DNA): TGTGCCACCCTCAGCGGGGGCCAAGAGACCCAGTACTTC. This translates into CATLSGGQETQYF.

This chain joins TRBV12-3 or TRBV12-4 and TRBJ2-6; D is perhaps TRBD1 (6 bases). The CDR3 length is 17 residues. Trimming took off 6 bases at V and 0 bases at J, with 15 bases between the two ends. The CDR3 sequence: CASSSQGISSGANVLTF. CDR3 in DNA: TGTGCCAGCAGCTCACAGGGAATTTCCTCTGGGGCCAACGTCCTGACTTTC.

The chain uses TRBV28 and TRBJ1-2; no clear D gene. Germline values: CDR1 MDHEN, CDR2 SYDVKM. The CDR3 is made up of 12 amino acids. Trimming left V 7 bases short and J 4 bases short, with 10 bases between. For the CDR3, the DNA is TGTGCCAGCACTAAAGTGGGCTATGGCTACACCTTC. It yields the protein CASTKVGYGYTF.

The chain couples TRBV7-3 to TRBJ2-7, with 7 positions matching TRBD2. V trimming: 5 bases; J trimming: 7 bases; junction bases outside the gene matches: 14. Germline V CDR1 and CDR2: SGHTA, FQGTGA. The CDR3 consists of 15 residues. The CDR3 here is CASSLDGGSEEEQYF. In nucleotides, the CDR3 is TGTGCCAGCAGCCTCGACGGCGGGAGCGAGGAAGAGCAGTACTTC.

This chain links TRBV29-1 with TRBJ2-2; no reliable D call. The germline V gene encodes CDR1 SQVTM and CDR2 ANQGSEA. The CDR3 runs 13 residues. Trimming pared 4 bases from V and 0 bases from J, leaving 6 bases between. The CDR3 reads CSVGYSNTGELFF. Here the CDR3 DNA reads TGCAGCGTTGGCTACTCGAACACCGGGGAGCTGTTTTTT.

The V call is TRBV7-8, the J call TRBJ2-7; 10 nucleotides align to TRBD1. The CDR3 has 15 residues. The junction had 9 bases not matched to a gene; V was cut back by 7 bases and J by 3 bases. Germline lookup yields CDR1 SGHVS and CDR2 FQNEAQ. CDR3 region: CASTHATGGLYEQYF. Here the CDR3 DNA reads TGTGCCAGCACCCATGCGACAGGGGGCCTCTACGAGCAGTACTTC. The whole variable domain, remainder taken from reference TRBV7-8 and TRBJ2-7, is GAGVSQSPRYKVAKRGQDVALRCDPISGHVSLFWYQQALGQGPEFLTYFQNEAQLDKSGLPSDRFFAERPEGSVSTLKIQRTQQEDSAVYLCASTHATGGLYEQYFGPGTRLTVT.

V and J are TRBV6-1 and TRBJ2-1; 7 nucleotides agree with TRBD2. Losses at the gene ends were 6 bases for V and 7 bases for J; bases not matched to a gene: 9. The CDR3 has 14 residues. The germline V gene has CDR1 MNHNS and CDR2 SASEGT. CDR3 sequence reads: CASSVLAESNEQFF. The DNA for the CDR3 is TGTGCCAGCAGCGTGCTAGCGGAGTCGAATGAGCAGTTCTTC.

This clonotype was seen ten or more times. This CDR3 is CASSQEEVWETQYF. In DNA form, the CDR3 reads TGCGCCAGCAGCCAAGAGGAGGTTTGGGAGACCCAGTACTTC. This rearrangement joins TRBV4-1 to TRBJ2-5, with a weak D call TRBD2 (5 bases). The V gene's germline CDR1 is MGHRA and CDR2 YSYEKL. Trimming took 0 bases from V and 5 from J, leaving 10 bases between them. The length of the CDR3 is 14 residues.

This clonotype was picked up a small number of times. The J gene is TRBJ2-7, the V gene TRBV6-8; possibly TRBD1 for D (8 bases). This CDR3 contains 14 residues. Germline V gives CDR1 MNHGY, CDR2 SAAAGT. V was pared by 5 bases and J by 5 bases, with 16 bases between. The CDR3, as DNA: TGTGCCAGCAGTCCAGGACAGGGAGGGAACGAGCAGTACTTC. Amino acid sequence: CASSPGQGGNEQYF.

This clonotype has a count of ten or more. The chain has TRBV24-1 and TRBJ2-1; D might be TRBD1 (5 bases). The CDR3 has 15 amino acids. V was clipped by 7 bases and J by 5 bases, with 17 bases between them. Germline CDR1 KGHDR, CDR2 SFDVKD. CDR3 nucleotide sequence: TGTGCCACCAGCTCAGGGCCCAATTTGGACAATGAGCAGTTCTTC. It yields the protein CATSSGPNLDNEQFF.

The J gene is TRBJ2-1, the V gene TRBV5-1; D unclear. This CDR3 comprises 14 residues. V gave up 0 bases and J gave up 6 bases, with 10 bases separating them. The germline V gene encodes CDR1 SGHRS and CDR2 YFSETQ. In DNA form, the CDR3 reads TGCGCCAGCAGCTTGGGTTCGGTGGTCAATGAGCAGTTCTTC. Protein sequence: CASSLGSVVNEQFF. The complete variable domain, with remaining parts taken from reference TRBV5-1 and TRBJ2-1, reads KAGVTQTPRYLIKTRGQQVTLSCSPISGHRSVSWYQQTPGQGLQFLFEYFSETQRNKGNFPGRFSGRQFSNSRSEMNVSTLELGDSALYLCASSLGSVVNEQFFGPGTRLTVL.

The chain recombines TRBV28 with TRBJ2-7; 10 nucleotides match TRBD2. Germline V gene sequence: CDR1 MDHEN, CDR2 SYDVKM. J lost 4 bases, V lost 5 bases, and 2 bases had no gene match. The CDR3 runs 13 residues. The CDR3: CASSPSGSYEQYF. For the CDR3, the DNA is TGTGCCAGCAGTCCTAGCGGGAGTTACGAGCAGTACTTC.

This clonotype was recorded many times. V and J are TRBV12-3 or TRBV12-4 and TRBJ2-2, with a tentative D call TRBD2 (7 bases). The CDR3 has 14 amino acids. V lost 6 bases and J lost 8, with 16 bases in between. CDR3 in DNA: TGTGCCAGCAGCTCCTCGCGGGGGCTGGGGGAGCTGTTTTTT. It is translated as CASSSSRGLGELFF.

As to this clonotype: This may stem from a read error, because a much larger clone lies one nucleotide away. V gene TRBV7-6 combines with J gene TRBJ2-1; 8 bases agree with TRBD2. Unmatched junction bases numbered 17, after V lost 3 bases and J lost 7 bases. The CDR3 runs to 18 residues. The V gene's germline CDR1 is SGHVS and CDR2 FNYEAQ. The CDR3 loop is CASSFQAQVGAGANEQFF. For the CDR3, the DNA is TGTGCCAGCAGCTTTCAGGCGCAGGTTGGAGCGGGAGCAAATGAGCAGTTCTTC.

This clonotype appeared many times. The rearrangement links TRBV7-2 to TRBJ2-5, with D tentatively TRBD1 (5 bases). V was pared by 1 base and J by 4 bases, with 10 bases between. Germline-derived CDR1 and CDR2 are SGHTA and FQGNSA. CDR3 length: 14 residues. The CDR3 sequence: CASSLGGAAETQYF. The CDR3, as DNA: TGTGCCAGCAGCTTAGGGGGCGCGGCAGAGACCCAGTACTTC.

The J gene is TRBJ1-1, the V gene TRBV28; a weak D match, TRBD1 (5 bases). The CDR3 runs to 13 residues. V lost 2 bases and J 8 bases, leaving 12 bases between the germline ends. Germline CDR1 reads MDHEN; CDR2 reads SYDVKM. CDR3 DNA sequence: TGTGCCAGCAGTTTACTCCCCGGGGCGGAAGCTTTCTTT. Translating gives CASSLLPGAEAFF. The full variable domain, completed using reference TRBV28 and TRBJ1-1, is DVKVTQSSRYLVKRTGEKVFLECVQDMDHENMFWYRQDPGLGLRLIYFSYDVKMKEKGDIPEGYSVSREKKERFSLILESASTNQTSMYLCASSLLPGAEAFFGQGTRLTVV.

This chain joins TRBV6-2 or TRBV6-3 and TRBJ2-1; D call uncertain. This CDR3 contains 12 residues. The ends were cut back, 6 bases at V and 5 bases at J, with 8 bases in the middle. CDR1 and CDR2 (germline): MNHEY, SVGEGT. The CDR3 reads CASSLLNNEQFF. The CDR3 DNA sequence: TGTGCCAGCAGCCTACTAAACAATGAGCAGTTCTTC.

This chain joins TRBV18 and TRBJ1-4; TRBD1 agrees at 10 bases. This CDR3 is built from 15 residues. The junction had 2 bases not matched to a gene; V was cut back by 3 bases and J by 4 bases. Germline loops: CDR1 KGHSH, CDR2 LQKENI. CDR3 sequence reads: CASSPRTGGNEKLFF. CDR3 sequence (DNA): TGTGCCAGCTCACCGAGGACAGGGGGTAATGAAAAACTGTTTTTT.

V is TRBV27 and J is TRBJ1-5; 10 bases agree with TRBD1. CDR1 MNHEY and CDR2 SMNVEV come from the germline V gene (reference sequence). The V and J ends lost 6 bases and 0 bases, in that order; junction bases with no gene match: 5. CDR3 size: 16 residues. The CDR3 is CASSRRTGGSNQPQHF. The CDR3 nucleotides are TGTGCCAGCAGCCGTAGGACAGGGGGTAGCAATCAGCCCCAGCATTTT.

This clonotype has a count of ten or more. The chain combines TRBV7-6 with TRBJ2-3; 7 nucleotides agree with TRBD1. V dropped 5 bases and J dropped 8; count of bases not matched to a gene: 10. Germline V gene data show CDR1 as SGHVS and CDR2 as FNYEAQ. CDR3 length equals 14 residues. CDR3 bases: TGTGCCAGCAGCCAACGACGGGACAGCTCTACGCAGTATTTT. Encoded protein: CASSQRRDSSTQYF.